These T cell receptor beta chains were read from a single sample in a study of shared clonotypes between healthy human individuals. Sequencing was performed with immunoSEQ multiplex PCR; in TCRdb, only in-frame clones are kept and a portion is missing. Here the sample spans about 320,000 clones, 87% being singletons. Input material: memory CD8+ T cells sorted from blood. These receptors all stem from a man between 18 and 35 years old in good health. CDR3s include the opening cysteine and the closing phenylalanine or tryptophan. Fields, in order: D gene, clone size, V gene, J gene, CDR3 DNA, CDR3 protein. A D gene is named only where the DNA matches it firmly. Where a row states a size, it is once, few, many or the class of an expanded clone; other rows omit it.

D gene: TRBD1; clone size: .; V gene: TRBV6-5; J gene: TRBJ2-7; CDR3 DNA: TGTGCCAGCAGACGGGACAGTCCCTCCTACGAGCAGTACTTC; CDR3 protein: CASRRDSPSYEQYF
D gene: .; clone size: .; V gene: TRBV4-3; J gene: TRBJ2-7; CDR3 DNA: TGCGCCAGCAGCCCGCCACACTCCTACGAGCAGTACTTC; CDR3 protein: CASSPPHSYEQYF
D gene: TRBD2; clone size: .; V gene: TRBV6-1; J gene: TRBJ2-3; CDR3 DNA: TGTGCCAGCAGTGGTGGACTAGCGGGGGGCACAGATACGCAGTATTTT; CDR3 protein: CASSGGLAGGTDTQYF
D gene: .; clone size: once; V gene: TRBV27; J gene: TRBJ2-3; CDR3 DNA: TGTGCCAGCAGTTTAGATGGGGGCACAGATACGCAGTATTTT; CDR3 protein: CASSLDGGTDTQYF
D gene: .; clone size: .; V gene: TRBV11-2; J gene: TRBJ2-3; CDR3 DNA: TGTGCCAGCAGCCCAAATGACGGCACAGATACGCAGTATTTT; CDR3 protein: CASSPNDGTDTQYF
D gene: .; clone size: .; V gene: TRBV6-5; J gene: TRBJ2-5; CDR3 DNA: TGTGCCAGCAGCCACAGGATCACTCAAGAGACCCAGTACTTC; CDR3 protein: CASSHRITQETQYF
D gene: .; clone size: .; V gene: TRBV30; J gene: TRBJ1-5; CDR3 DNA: TGTGCCTGGAGTGTTCGACTGGCCGGGGATCAGCCCCAGCATTTT; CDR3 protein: CAWSVRLAGDQPQHF
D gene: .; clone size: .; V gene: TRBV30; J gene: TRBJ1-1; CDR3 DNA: TGTGCCTGGAGCCTGGGGCGAAGGACTGAAGCTTTCTTT; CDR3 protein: CAWSLGRRTEAFF
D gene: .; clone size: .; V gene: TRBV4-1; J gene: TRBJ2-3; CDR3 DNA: TGCGCCAGCAGCCGCCGGGAAGCTAGCACAGATACGCAGTATTTT; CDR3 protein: CASSRREASTDTQYF
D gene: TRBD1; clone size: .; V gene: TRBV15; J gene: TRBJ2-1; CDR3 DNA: TGTGCCACCAGCACATGGCAGGGGGTCAATGAGCAGTTCTTC; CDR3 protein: CATSTWQGVNEQFF
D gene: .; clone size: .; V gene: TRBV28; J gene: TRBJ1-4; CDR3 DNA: TGTGCCAGCAGTTTAGGGGCAGGGGCCCGATGGGAAAAACTGTTTTTT; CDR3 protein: CASSLGAGARWEKLFF
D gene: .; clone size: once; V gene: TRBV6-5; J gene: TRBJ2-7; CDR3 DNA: TGTGCCAGCAGAACCGGAGGTTTAGACGAGCAGTACTTC; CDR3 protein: CASRTGGLDEQYF
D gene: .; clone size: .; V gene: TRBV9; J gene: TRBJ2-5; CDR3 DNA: TGTGCCAGCAGCCGAGAAGCAGAGACCCAGTACTTC; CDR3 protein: CASSREAETQYF
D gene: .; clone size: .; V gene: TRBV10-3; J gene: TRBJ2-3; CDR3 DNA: TGTGCCATCAGCGAGTCCTGGGAAAGCACAGATACGCAGTATTTT; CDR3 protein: CAISESWESTDTQYF
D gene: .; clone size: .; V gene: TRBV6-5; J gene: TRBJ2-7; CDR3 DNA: TGTGCCAGCAGTTACTTAGGCGCTAGCGCCTCCTACGAGCAGTACTTC; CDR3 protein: CASSYLGASASYEQYF
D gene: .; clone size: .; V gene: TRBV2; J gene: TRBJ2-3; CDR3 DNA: TGTGCCAGCAGTGACTATCGCACAGATACGCAGTATTTT; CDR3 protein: CASSDYRTDTQYF
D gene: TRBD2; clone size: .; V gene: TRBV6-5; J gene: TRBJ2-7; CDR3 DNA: TGTGCCAGCAGGCTAACTAGCGGGGAAATCTACGAGCAGTACTTC; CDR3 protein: CASRLTSGEIYEQYF
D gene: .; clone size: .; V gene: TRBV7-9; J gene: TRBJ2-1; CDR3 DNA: TGTGCCAGCAGCTTACCCCCCGGAGATGAGCAGTTCTTC; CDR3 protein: CASSLPPGDEQFF
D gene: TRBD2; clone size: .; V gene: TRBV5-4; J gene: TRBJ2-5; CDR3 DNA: TGTGCCAGCAGCTTGGGAGCGGGGGGGCTAGAGACCCAGTACTTC; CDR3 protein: CASSLGAGGLETQYF
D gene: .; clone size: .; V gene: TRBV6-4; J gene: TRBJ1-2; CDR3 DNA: TGTGCCAGCAGTGCCGGGGGGGGCTATGGCTACACCTTC; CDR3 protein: CASSAGGGYGYTF
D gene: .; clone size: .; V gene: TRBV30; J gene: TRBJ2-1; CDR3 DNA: TGTGCCTGGAGTGTACATGGGGGGAATGAGCAGTTCTTC; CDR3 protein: CAWSVHGGNEQFF
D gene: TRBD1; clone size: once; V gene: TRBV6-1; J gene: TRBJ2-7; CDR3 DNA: TGTGCCAGCAGCTTCCACAGGGGTTGGGACGAGCAGTACTTC; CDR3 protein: CASSFHRGWDEQYF
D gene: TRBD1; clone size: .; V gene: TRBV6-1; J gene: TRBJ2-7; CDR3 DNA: TGTGCCAGCAGTGAAGAGGGACAGGGCGGGTACGAGCAGTACTTC; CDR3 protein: CASSEEGQGGYEQYF
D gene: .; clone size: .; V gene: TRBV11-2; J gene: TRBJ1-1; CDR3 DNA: TGTGCCAGCAGCTTAGATTGGAACACTGAAGCTTTCTTT; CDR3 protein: CASSLDWNTEAFF
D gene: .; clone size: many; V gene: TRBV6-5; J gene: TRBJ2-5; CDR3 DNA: TGTGCCAGCAGTTACTTGGGAGAAGAGACCCAGTACTTC; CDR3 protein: CASSYLGEETQYF
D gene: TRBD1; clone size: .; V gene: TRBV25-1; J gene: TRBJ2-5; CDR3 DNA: TGTGCCAGCAGTGAAAAAACAGGGGGCTTAGAGACCCAGTACTTC; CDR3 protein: CASSEKTGGLETQYF
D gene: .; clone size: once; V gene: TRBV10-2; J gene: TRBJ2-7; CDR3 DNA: TGCGCCACCCAAATGGGGGGTGAGTGGGAGCAGTACTTC; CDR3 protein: CATQMGGEWEQYF
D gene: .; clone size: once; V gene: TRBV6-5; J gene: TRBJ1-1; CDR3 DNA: TGTGCCAGCAGTTACTCCTTGTCGGGTACTGAAGCTTTCTTT; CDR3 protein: CASSYSLSGTEAFF
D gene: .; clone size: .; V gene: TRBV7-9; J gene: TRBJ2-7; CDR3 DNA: TGTGCCAGCAGCTTAGACACTAGCTCCTACGAGCAGTACTTC; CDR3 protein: CASSLDTSSYEQYF
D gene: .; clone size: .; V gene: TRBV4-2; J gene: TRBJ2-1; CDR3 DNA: TGTGCCAGCAGCTCCTTTGGGGGGGACACCTACAATGAGCAGTTCTTC; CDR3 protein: CASSSFGGDTYNEQFF
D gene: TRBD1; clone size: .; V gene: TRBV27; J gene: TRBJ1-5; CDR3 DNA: TGTGCCAGCAGTCCCCTGAAGGGACAGGGGGGAAATCAGCCCCAGCATTTT; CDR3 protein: CASSPLKGQGGNQPQHF
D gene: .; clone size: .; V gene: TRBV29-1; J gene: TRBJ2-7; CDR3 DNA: TGCAGCGTCTCTGGGGACCCAGCCTCCTACGAGCAGTACTTC; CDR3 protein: CSVSGDPASYEQYF
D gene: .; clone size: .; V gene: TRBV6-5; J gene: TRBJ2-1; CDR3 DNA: TGTGCCAGCAGCGATAGCCCCCCCCTCTACAATGAGCAGTTCTTC; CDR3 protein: CASSDSPPLYNEQFF
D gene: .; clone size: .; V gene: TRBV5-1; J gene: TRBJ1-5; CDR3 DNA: TGCGCCAGCAGCTTGGAGGAGGGCGGTCGGCCCCAGCATTTT; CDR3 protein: CASSLEEGGRPQHF
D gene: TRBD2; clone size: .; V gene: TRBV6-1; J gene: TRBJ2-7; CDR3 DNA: TGTGCCAGCAGTGAAAAGGTGCTAGCGGGGGAGCAGTACTTC; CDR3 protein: CASSEKVLAGEQYF
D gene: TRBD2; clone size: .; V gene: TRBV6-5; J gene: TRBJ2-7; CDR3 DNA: TGTGCCAGCAGTTCCCCCCGACTAGCGGGATCTGACGAGCAGTACTTC; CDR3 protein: CASSSPRLAGSDEQYF
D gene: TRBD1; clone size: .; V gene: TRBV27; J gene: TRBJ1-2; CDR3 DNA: TGTGCCAGCAGTTCCGGTACAGGGGCCAACTATGGCTACACCTTC; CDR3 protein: CASSSGTGANYGYTF
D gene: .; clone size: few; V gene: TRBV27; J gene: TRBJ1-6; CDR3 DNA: TGTGCCAGCAGTTTGGCACTCGAGTGGGGAGTGACACCCCTCCACTTT; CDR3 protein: CASSLALEWGVTPLHF
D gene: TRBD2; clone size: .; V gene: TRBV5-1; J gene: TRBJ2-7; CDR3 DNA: TGCGCCAGCAGCTTGTACCTGGGACTAGCGGTTTACGAGCAGTACTTC; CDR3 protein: CASSLYLGLAVYEQYF
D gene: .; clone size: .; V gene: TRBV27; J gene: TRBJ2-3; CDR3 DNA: TGTGCCAGCAGTATACTGAACCCTATAAGCACAGATACGCAGTATTTT; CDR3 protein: CASSILNPISTDTQYF
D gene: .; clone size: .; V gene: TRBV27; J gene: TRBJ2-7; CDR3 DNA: TGTGCCAGCAGCAAAATAGAAGCCTACGAGCAGTACTTC; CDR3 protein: CASSKIEAYEQYF